The subject of this entry is one T cell receptor (beta chain). The data belong to a study of blood T cell repertoires in COVID-19. Germline lookup yields CDR1 SGHTA and CDR2 FQGNSA. Trimming removed 1 base from V and 1 base from J; junction bases left unmatched: 3. The CDR3 totals 16 residues. Profiled with immunoSEQ multiplex PCR; TCRdb holds only in-frame clones, not every one. The sample gives some 98,000 clones, around 80% of which show up once; less than 11% is in the top ten. Sequences were obtained from peripheral blood. The receptor was derived from a man in his sixties or seventies with acute or convalescent COVID-19. The chain links TRBV7-2 to TRBJ2-3, with 9 bases lining up with TRBD2. In DNA, the CDR3 is TGTGCCAGCAGCTTAGTAGCTAGCGGGGGCACAGATACGCAGTATTTT. This translates into CASSLVASGGTDTQYF.